This T cell receptor beta chain was documented in a study of molecular identifiers for immune sequencing clone quantification. TCRdb ran MiXCR on the PCR reads and lists one entry per CDR3 protein. The sample lists hundreds of thousands of distinct CDR3 sequences, approximately 24% occurring once. Germline-derived CDR1 and CDR2 are MDHEN and SYDVKM. This CDR3 contains 14 residues. V lost 3 bases to trimming and J lost 6 bases, with 14 bases between them. This clonotype came up many times. Material for sequencing was naive CD8+ T cells from blood, with Jurkat cell RNA spiked in. Subset defined: FACS-sorted CD8+CD4-CCR7+CD45RA+ naive T cells. The genes are TRBV28 and TRBJ1-1, with D perhaps TRBD1 (6 bases). This TCR was recovered from a human donor in good health. Some libraries in this study had Jurkat cell RNA spiked in. The CDR3 sequence: CASSLTERGAEAFF. As DNA, the CDR3 is TGTGCCAGCAGTTTGACGGAGAGGGGGGCTGAAGCTTTCTTT.